This TCR beta chain was recorded in a study of shared clonotypes between healthy human individuals. Whole-study context: The donor pool was made up of two women and a few men aged 18 to 49.

Authors' data handling: ImmunoSEQ only sent back junction sequences with no quality scores, so filtering was done differently. Produced via immunoSEQ multiplex PCR; TCRdb's table is partial and in-frame only. V and J calls and clone size come straight from that table; D and trimming were deduced from the DNA. The data contain some 2 million clones, 85% to 95% of them seen just once; the ten biggest clones take up 1.2%. In germline, CDR1 is MNHEY, CDR2 SVGAGI. V gave up 5 bases and J gave up 0 bases, with 14 bases separating them. The CDR3 runs to 15 residues. Positively selected for CCR7, the CD45RO-negative cells used as naive CD8 cells excluded terminally differentiated effector memory CD45RA+ cells.

The sequence came from a man aged 18 to 30 in good health. Sequenced sample: naive CD8+ T cells sorted from blood. The chain is built from TRBV6-5 and TRBJ2-7; D is ambiguous. The CDR3 reads CASSTTVASSYEQYF. CDR3 in DNA: TGTGCCAGCAGTACGACCGTGGCGAGCTCCTACGAGCAGTACTTC.